The 20 T cell receptor beta chains given below trace back to one sample, sequenced in a study of human T cells and chemical hapten exposure. TCRdb processed the RACE reads anew with MiXCR; each CDR3 protein has one entry. The data hold over 65,000 distinct CDR3 sequences, with around 10% observed a single time. Time point reported: patch test 3, about 24 weeks after DPC sensitization. Indicated treatment: therapeutic diphenylcyclopropenone sensitization with weekly scalp DPC. The material was whole blood, obtained in connection with sensitization to the hapten diphenylcyclopropenone (DPC). These TCRs come from a woman aged 45-65 years with alopecia areata. Some clones in this sample may be carry-over from other donors' samples.

In this sample, this clonotype turned up a few times. The chain couples TRBV4-2 to TRBJ2-7; no definite D call. V was cut by 1 base and J by 2 bases, with 9 bases left in between. The CDR3 length is 14 residues. Looked up from germline, CDR1 is LGHNA and CDR2 is YNFKEQ. The CDR3 coding sequence is TGTGCCAGCAGCCAAGGGCCCATCGCCTACGAGCAGTACTTC. Its translation is CASSQGPIAYEQYF.

This clonotype was counted only a few times. The V call is TRBV6-6, the J call TRBJ2-3; D is possibly TRBD1 (5 bases). Germline values: CDR1 MNHNY, CDR2 SVGAGI (reference sequence). Trimming took 0 bases from V and 0 from J, leaving 25 bases between them. CDR3 size: 21 residues. In DNA, the CDR3 is TGTGCCAGCAGTTACTCCACCCGGGCCCCAGGGCCCTATACCAGCACAGATACGCAGTATTTT. This sequence encodes CASSYSTRAPGPYTSTDTQYF.

The gene calls are TRBV29-1 and TRBJ1-2, with D perhaps TRBD1 (5 bases). Germline CDR1 reads SQVTM; CDR2 reads ANQGSEA. Trimming removed 3 bases at V and 3 bases at J, with 5 bases between. The CDR3 loop spans 11 amino acids. CDR3 sequence: CSVDRDYGYTF. In DNA form, the CDR3 reads TGCAGCGTTGACAGGGACTATGGCTACACCTTC. The complete variable domain, with remaining parts taken from reference TRBV29-1 and TRBJ1-2, reads SAVISQKPSRDICQRGTSLTIQCQVDSQVTMMFWYRQQPGQSLTLIATANQGSEATYESGFVIDKFPISRPNLTFSTLTVSNMSPEDSSIYLCSVDRDYGYTFGSGTRLTVV.

The genes are TRBV5-3 and TRBJ2-6, with D unresolved. TRBV5-3 falls under the ORF class, with uncertain function. Between the trimmed V and J ends, which lost 0 bases and 2 bases, there was a span of 9 bases. This CDR3 spans 16 amino acids. CDR3 in DNA: TGTGCCAGAAGCTTGGAGGGTTTGGCTGGGGCCAACGTCCTGACTTTC. It yields the protein CARSLEGLAGANVLTF.

This clonotype was seen repeatedly, ten times or more. The genes are TRBV6-5 and TRBJ2-5; 10 bases fit TRBD2. The CDR3 runs to 15 residues. Unmatched junction bases numbered 7, after V lost 6 bases and J lost 3 bases. In germline, CDR1 is MNHEY, CDR2 SVGAGI. CDR3: CASRTRTSGKETQYF. In DNA form, the CDR3 reads TGTGCCAGCAGAACCCGGACTAGCGGAAAAGAGACCCAGTACTTC.

This chain links TRBV9 with TRBJ2-3; D gene ambiguous. The CDR3 is 12 residues long. The germline gives CDR1 SGDLS, CDR2 YYNGEE. Trimming removed 4 bases from V and 8 bases from J, with 11 bases in between. The DNA of the CDR3 is TGTGCCAGCAGCCCCCCCTCCTTTACGCAGTATTTT. It translates to CASSPPSFTQYF. The full variable domain, completed using reference TRBV9 and TRBJ2-3, is DSGVTQTPKHLITATGQRVTLRCSPRSGDLSVYWYQQSLDQGLQFLIQYYNGEERAKGNILERFSAQQFPDLHSELNLSSLELGDSALYFCASSPPSFTQYFGPGTRLTVL.

This clonotype was found a few times. V is TRBV29-1 and J is TRBJ1-3, with 7 bases aligning to TRBD1. Germline V gene lookup returns CDR1 SQVTM and CDR2 ANQGSEA. This CDR3 comprises 15 residues. Germline trimming cut 3 bases from V and 3 bases from J; bases unmatched to any gene: 8. The CDR3 is CSVEEQGFHGNTIYF. CDR3 DNA: TGCAGCGTTGAGGAACAGGGGTTCCATGGAAACACCATATATTTT.

This chain uses TRBV20-1 with TRBJ1-6, with a weak D call TRBD1 (5 bases). Deletions cut 2 bases from V and 10 bases from J, with 18 bases between. The length of the CDR3 is 15 residues. Germline CDR1 is DFQATT and CDR2 is SNEGSKA (reference sequence). The CDR3 protein is CSARLGAGSGSPLHF. The CDR3 DNA reads TGCAGTGCTAGACTCGGGGCAGGGTCGGGGTCACCCCTCCACTTT.

This chain uses TRBV7-9 with TRBJ2-3; possibly TRBD1 or TRBD2 for D (5 bases each). The germline V gene encodes CDR1 SEHNR and CDR2 FQNEAQ (reference sequence). Deletions cut 8 bases from V and 4 bases from J, with 25 bases between. The CDR3 totals 17 residues. The CDR3 DNA follows: TGTGCCAGCGTACTAGGGGCCGTGTTTTTCGCCCCAGATACGCAGTATTTT. This gives the protein CASVLGAVFFAPDTQYF.

This chain uses TRBV6-6 with TRBJ2-2, with 8 positions matching TRBD2. Looked up from germline, CDR1 is MNHNY and CDR2 is SVGAGI (reference sequence). The CDR3 is 15 residues long. With V trimmed by 7 bases and J by 7 bases, 11 bases remained unmatched. CDR3 residues: CASIAARGAVGELFF. The DNA for the CDR3 is TGTGCCAGCATCGCGGCGCGGGGGGCGGTCGGGGAGCTGTTTTTT.

In this sample, this clonotype turned up many times. The rearrangement links TRBV6-1 to TRBJ2-5; 8 bases fit TRBD1. Unmatched junction bases numbered 10, after V lost 7 bases and J lost 3 bases. The germline CDR1 and CDR2 sequences are MNHNS and SASEGT. This CDR3 spans 15 amino acids. The CDR3 spells CASKPSVDREETQYF. CDR3 DNA: TGTGCCAGCAAGCCCTCTGTGGACAGGGAAGAGACCCAGTACTTC.

The gene calls are TRBV11-3 and TRBJ1-2; D is unresolved. The CDR3 contains 19 residues. Trimming left V 0 bases short and J 4 bases short, with 24 bases between. CDR1 and CDR2 from the germline V gene are SGHNT and YENEEA. CDR3 DNA sequence: TGTGCCAGCAGCTTAGATCTAGGCTACCAACTACTCGAGTGCTATGGCTACACCTTC. It codes for CASSLDLGYQLLECYGYTF. Full variable domain (missing parts from reference TRBV11-3 and TRBJ1-2): EAGVVQSPRYKIIEKKQPVAFWCNPISGHNTLYWYLQNLGQGPELLIRYENEEAVDDSQLPKDRFSAERLKGVDSTLKIQPAELGDSAVYLCASSLDLGYQLLECYGYTFGSGTRLTVV.

This clonotype was observed at least ten times. The V gene is TRBV3-1, the J gene TRBJ1-1, with 7 nucleotides matching TRBD1. Germline-derived CDR1 and CDR2 are LGHDT and YNNKEL (reference sequence). The CDR3 loop spans 15 amino acids. After removal of 4 bases from V and 1 base from J, the junction contained 6 bases not matched to a gene. The CDR3 nucleotides are TGTGCCAGCAGCCGGCCACACAGGGGGAACACTGAAGCTTTCTTT. Translating it yields CASSRPHRGNTEAFF.

The chain uses TRBV6-4 and TRBJ2-1; D not certain. The length of the CDR3 is 11 residues. The V end was cut by 8 bases, the J end by 5 bases, with 7 bases between. Germline-derived CDR1 and CDR2 are MRHNA and SNTAGT. CDR3 residues: CASPYDNEQFF. CDR3 sequence (DNA): TGTGCCAGCCCCTACGACAATGAGCAGTTCTTC.

The gene calls are TRBV28 and TRBJ2-1; 9 bases align to TRBD2. After removal of 8 bases from V and 6 bases from J, the junction contained 8 bases not matched to a gene. The CDR3 contains 14 residues. The germline CDR1 and CDR2 sequences are MDHEN and SYDVKM. For the CDR3, the DNA is TGTGCCAGCCGGGCGGGACTAGCTCGCAATGAGCAGTTCTTC. This encodes CASRAGLARNEQFF.

This clonotype was found many times. The chain employs TRBV5-1 and TRBJ2-7, with TRBD2 matching over 7 bases. V shed 3 bases, J shed 2 bases, and the junction held 5 bases outside the gene matches. The germline V gene has CDR1 SGHRS and CDR2 YFSETQ. The CDR3 totals 14 residues. The CDR3 loop is CASSSEGGPYEQYF. The CDR3 DNA sequence: TGCGCCAGCAGCTCTGAGGGAGGGCCCTACGAGCAGTACTTC.

The rearrangement joins TRBV5-5 to TRBJ1-2; D remains unclear. The V gene lost 1 base and the J gene lost 3 bases, with 13 bases spanning the gap. Germline-derived CDR1 and CDR2 are SGHKS and YYEKEE (reference sequence). This CDR3 has 15 amino acids. The CDR3 spells CASSLQRSTYYGYTF. The CDR3 nucleotides are TGTGCCAGCAGCTTGCAACGGTCGACCTACTATGGCTACACCTTC.

The chain employs TRBV6-2 or TRBV6-3 and TRBJ1-5; 8 bases are a match to TRBD1. The CDR3 runs to 15 residues. Germline loops: CDR1 MNHEY, CDR2 SVGEGT. V trimming: 6 bases; J trimming: 1 base; junction bases outside the gene matches: 5. The CDR3 DNA sequence: TGTGCCAGCAGACCGCGGACAGGGAGCAATCAGCCCCAGCATTTT. Translation gives CASRPRTGSNQPQHF.

The chain uses TRBV12-3 or TRBV12-4 and TRBJ2-2; TRBD1 matches at 7 bases. This CDR3 has 14 amino acids. Trimming took 6 bases from V and 5 from J; bases not matched to a gene: 6. The CDR3: CASSLDRRTGELFF. The CDR3 DNA sequence: TGTGCCAGCAGCCTGGACAGGCGGACCGGGGAGCTGTTTTTT.

This clonotype was seen at least ten times. V is TRBV6-4 and J is TRBJ1-1; unclear D gene. Trimming took 2 bases from V and 6 from J, leaving 10 bases between them. Germline V gene lookup returns CDR1 MRHNA and CDR2 SNTAGT. The CDR3 has 13 residues. CDR3 protein: CASSDDGVAEAFF. The DNA for the CDR3 is TGTGCCAGCAGTGACGACGGGGTGGCTGAAGCTTTCTTT.